This T cell receptor (beta chain) was profiled in a study of graft-versus-host responses after intestinal transplantation. Intraepithelial and lamina propria lymphocytes were released after the graft tissue was processed. Profiling relied on immunoSEQ multiplex PCR, and the TCRdb table lists in-frame clones only, not all of them. The data contain 15,000 or so clones, over 75% of them singletons. The CDR3 totals 13 residues. V lost 2 bases, J lost 4 bases, and 9 bases lay in between. The germline V gene has CDR1 SGHRS and CDR2 YFSETQ. Sequencing was performed on ileum tissue, taken roughly 27 days after intestinal transplant. The rearrangement links TRBV5-1 to TRBJ1-2; D remains ambiguous. The clonotype originates from a human patient who received an intestinal transplant, so some T cells may come from the graft donor. CDR3 sequence (DNA): TGCGCCAGCAGCTTAGGTGGGAGCTATGGCTACACCTTC. Residues: CASSLGGSYGYTF.